This T cell receptor (beta chain) came from a study of blood T cell repertoires in COVID-19. Looked up from germline, CDR1 is SGHTA and CDR2 is FQGNSA. This CDR3 has 13 residues. V was shortened by 7 bases and J by 1 base, with 10 bases between the two germline ends. Here immunoSEQ multiplex PCR was the method, and the copy in TCRdb shows in-frame clones only, minus some. The table has fewer than 80,000 clones, roughly 90% seen once. The clonotype originates from a human donor in a cohort sampled during active COVID-19. The chain employs TRBV7-2 and TRBJ1-1; the D is unclear. The specimen was peripheral blood. CDR3 amino acids: CASKAQSNTEAFF. DNA for the CDR3: TGTGCCAGCAAGGCACAGTCGAACACTGAAGCTTTCTTT. Full variable domain (rest looked up from reference TRBV7-2 and TRBJ1-1): GAGVSQSPSNKVTEKGKDVELRCDPISGHTALYWYRQSLGQGLEFLIYFQGNSAPDKSGLPSDRFSAERTGGSVSTLTIQRTQQEDSAVYLCASKAQSNTEAFFGQGTRLTVV.